The 9 T cell receptor beta chains given below trace back to one sample, sequenced in a study of blood T cell repertoires in COVID-19. Clones were sequenced by immunoSEQ multiplex PCR, and TCRdb holds only the in-frame ones, with some missing. The sample contains 140,000 or so clones, about 90% of which appear only once. Sequencing was carried out using peripheral blood. All receptors derive from a man aged 55 to 70 with active or convalescent COVID-19.

The rearrangement uses TRBV18 and TRBJ2-7; 15 positions match TRBD2. CDR1 is KGHSH and CDR2 is LQKENI in the germline V gene. J was trimmed by 2 bases and V by 3 bases; bases with no gene match: 11. This CDR3 region has 19 residues. The CDR3 here is CASSPLGTSGRSGPYEQYF. The CDR3 nucleotides are TGTGCCAGCTCACCGCTTGGGACTAGCGGGAGGTCGGGACCCTACGAGCAGTACTTC.

V usage is TRBV19 and J usage is TRBJ1-2; weak D call: TRBD1 (5 bases). V was trimmed by 3 bases and J by 2 bases, leaving 7 bases between them. The CDR3 is 13 residues long. CDR1 LNHDA and CDR2 SQIVND come from the germline V gene (reference sequence). The CDR3 sequence is CASSMRQNYGYTF. CDR3 bases: TGTGCCAGTAGTATGAGACAGAACTATGGCTACACCTTC.

The chain joins TRBV30 to TRBJ1-6; TRBD1 might be the D (5 bases). V was cut by 3 bases and J by 5 bases, with 14 bases left in between. Germline-derived CDR1 and CDR2 are GTSNPN and SVGIG (reference sequence). The CDR3 runs 15 residues. CDR3 in amino acids: CAWSPQGGHNSPLHF. The CDR3 DNA reads as TGTGCCTGGAGCCCCCAGGGAGGACATAATTCACCCCTCCACTTT.

This clone was found once. The V call is TRBV5-1, the J call TRBJ2-7, with D possibly TRBD1 on 5 matching bases. From germline, CDR1 is SGHRS and CDR2 YFSETQ. There are 15 residues in the CDR3. Trimming stripped 3 bases from V and 2 bases from J, with 15 bases between. The DNA of the CDR3 is TGCGCCAGCAGCTCCCCATCCGACAGAGCCTACGAGCAGTACTTC. Translation gives CASSSPSDRAYEQYF.

V is TRBV9 and J is TRBJ2-6; 7 positions match TRBD1. Per germline, CDR1 SGDLS and CDR2 YYNGEE. The CDR3 loop spans 19 amino acids. Germline trimming cut 4 bases from V and 0 bases from J; bases unmatched to any gene: 13. The CDR3 sequence is CASSPRTGQRNSGANVLTF. CDR3 bases: TGTGCCAGCAGCCCCCGGACAGGTCAGAGGAACTCTGGGGCCAACGTCCTGACTTTC.

V is TRBV6-6 and J is TRBJ2-7; D is undetermined. The CDR3 runs 14 residues. Germline CDR1 and CDR2: MNHNY and SVGAGI (reference sequence). Between the trimmed V and J ends, which lost 0 bases and 3 bases, there was a span of 9 bases. CDR3 region: CASSYSFSGYEQYF. In DNA, the CDR3 is TGTGCCAGCAGTTACTCTTTTTCGGGCTACGAGCAGTACTTC.

The CDR3 reads CASSYSTVGVTDTQYF. Here the CDR3 DNA reads TGTGCCAGCAGTTACTCGACAGTTGGGGTAACAGATACGCAGTATTTT. V and J are TRBV6-5 and TRBJ2-3; D is perhaps TRBD1 (5 bases). Germline V gene lookup returns CDR1 MNHEY and CDR2 SVGAGI. Trimming cost V 0 bases and J 3 bases, with 13 bases left between them. This CDR3 comprises 16 residues.

This chain joins TRBV27 and TRBJ2-2, with 7 bases matching TRBD2. Per the germline V gene, CDR1 is MNHEY and CDR2 is SMNVEV (reference sequence). J was trimmed by 5 bases and V by 5 bases; bases with no gene match: 8. The CDR3 consists of 15 residues. Here the CDR3 reads CASSRRGGRTGELFF. DNA of the CDR3: TGTGCCAGCAGTCGAAGGGGAGGGCGAACCGGGGAGCTGTTTTTT.

This clone came up once. V is TRBV28 and J is TRBJ2-5, with 8 bases lining up with TRBD1. Germline loops: CDR1 MDHEN, CDR2 SYDVKM. The ends lost 4 bases at V and 3 bases at J; junction bases unmatched: 10. The length of the CDR3 is 16 residues. This CDR3 reads CASSSLTGQEKETQYF. CDR3 sequence (DNA): TGTGCCAGCAGTTCATTAACGGGACAGGAGAAAGAGACCCAGTACTTC.